This is a list of T cell receptor beta chains from one sample in a study of T cell clonotyping in hematopoietic cell transplantation. The protocol was immunoSEQ multiplex PCR, while the TCRdb copy is restricted to in-frame clones and leaves out a portion. The sample lists roughly 13,000 clones; about 93% were seen once. Sequenced: peripheral blood mononuclear cells. Every receptor here comes from a man aged 25-45 years in good health. Some clones in this sample may be carry-over from other donors' samples. The CDR3 runs from the conserved cysteine through the conserved F or W. The D gene is left open where the match is weak. Size values are once, few and many counts, or a class for expanded clones, and some rows have none.

abundance | len | j_gene | v_gene | d_gene | CDR3nt | CDR3aa
- | 15 | TRBJ1-2 | TRBV7-2 | - | TGTGCCAGCAGCTTAGGGGGCGCAAAGGACTATGGCTACACCTTC | CASSLGGAKDYGYTF
- | 15 | TRBJ1-6 | TRBV5-5 | - | TGTGCCAGCAACCCCGGGGGCTTGGGGAATTCACCCCTCCACTTT | CASNPGGLGNSPLHF
- | 15 | TRBJ2-2 | TRBV6-1 | TRBD1 | TGTGCCAGCAGCAGGGGGCCCTCGGGGACCGGGGAGCTGTTTTTT | CASSRGPSGTGELFF
- | 14 | TRBJ2-7 | TRBV11-2 | - | TGTGCCAGCAGCTTAGATGGCGGACAGTACGAGCAGTACTTC | CASSLDGGQYEQYF
- | 14 | TRBJ2-1 | TRBV10-3 | TRBD2 | TGTGCCATCAGTGAGTCGGGGGGGAGCAATGAGCAGTTCTTC | CAISESGGSNEQFF
few | 16 | TRBJ1-4 | TRBV4-3 | - | TGCGCCAGCAGCCAAGATTTGGGGGCAACTAATGAAAAACTGTTTTTT | CASSQDLGATNEKLFF
- | 17 | TRBJ1-2 | TRBV2 | - | TGTGCCAGCAGTGAAGGACAGGTTGCCCACTCTAACTATGGCTACACCTTC | CASSEGQVAHSNYGYTF
- | 18 | TRBJ1-4 | TRBV7-2 | - | TGTGCCAGCAGCCTCAGTCCGACGGGACTAACAACTAATGAAAAACTGTTTTTT | CASSLSPTGLTTNEKLFF
- | 16 | TRBJ2-4 | TRBV7-8 | - | TGTGCCAGCAGTCCCGGGACGGGTGGAGCCAAAAACATTCAGTACTTC | CASSPGTGGAKNIQYF
- | 16 | TRBJ2-3 | TRBV14 | TRBD2 | TGTGCCAGCAGCCAAGTCTGGACGGGAGGGGCAGATACGCAGTATTTT | CASSQVWTGGADTQYF
- | 12 | TRBJ2-1 | TRBV2 | TRBD1 | TGTGCCAGCAGGAGACAGGGTAATGAGCAGTTCTTC | CASRRQGNEQFF
- | 14 | TRBJ1-1 | TRBV5-5 | TRBD1 | TGTGCCAGCAGCCTCAGGGGGACGAACACTGAAGCTTTCTTT | CASSLRGTNTEAFF
once | 12 | TRBJ2-1 | TRBV7-2 | - | TGTGCCAGCAGCTTACAGGCTTCCGAGCAGTTCTTC | CASSLQASEQFF
few | 15 | TRBJ1-2 | TRBV4-1 | - | TGCGCCAGCAGCCAACCGAGAACTAGGCGACATGGCTACACCTTC | CASSQPRTRRHGYTF
- | 14 | TRBJ2-1 | TRBV30 | TRBD2 | TGTGCCTGCCCGGGACTAGCGTACCGTGGTGAGCAGTTCTTC | CACPGLAYRGEQFF
- | 14 | TRBJ1-2 | TRBV6-1 | - | TGTGCCAGCAGGGAGACACGGACTAACTATGGCTACACCTTC | CASRETRTNYGYTF
- | 14 | TRBJ2-3 | TRBV29-1 | - | TGCAGCGTTGCTAAGGGGGGGTGGACAGATACGCAGTATTTT | CSVAKGGWTDTQYF
- | 12 | TRBJ1-2 | TRBV6-5 | - | TGTGCCAGCAGCGGAGGGGACTATGGCTACACCTTC | CASSGGDYGYTF
- | 14 | TRBJ2-7 | TRBV5-1 | - | TGCGCCAGCAGCGCCCTCAGCCAGAACTACGAGCAGTACTTC | CASSALSQNYEQYF
- | 15 | TRBJ1-1 | TRBV7-9 | - | TGTGCCAGCAGCTCGAGCCCAGGGGATTACACTGAAGCTTTCTTT | CASSSSPGDYTEAFF
- | 14 | TRBJ1-2 | TRBV5-4 | - | TGTGCCAGCAGCTTGAGGATGGGGGTCTATGGCTACACCTTC | CASSLRMGVYGYTF
- | 15 | TRBJ1-5 | TRBV5-1 | - | TGCGCCAGCAGCCTAACCGGGGGGCACAATCAGCCCCAGCATTTT | CASSLTGGHNQPQHF
- | 14 | TRBJ2-2 | TRBV2 | TRBD1 | TGTGCCAGCAGGACAGGGAGTGGGACCGGGGAGCTGTTTTTT | CASRTGSGTGELFF
- | 14 | TRBJ2-2 | TRBV29-1 | TRBD2 | TGCAGCGTAGGGACTAGCGGGAAATGGGGGGAGCTGTTTTTT | CSVGTSGKWGELFF
- | 14 | TRBJ1-1 | TRBV11-3 | - | TGTGCCAGCGGAAAACAGGGTCTCAACACTGAAGCTTTCTTT | CASGKQGLNTEAFF
few | 13 | TRBJ2-7 | TRBV2 | - | TGTGCCAGCATACGGACACCCCCTCGCTTTCCGTACTTC | CASIRTPPRFPYF
- | 13 | TRBJ1-1 | TRBV10-1 | TRBD1 | TGCGCCAGCAGTGAGGCTCGGACAGGTGGAGCTTTCTTT | CASSEARTGGAFF
- | 16 | TRBJ2-7 | TRBV11-3 | - | TGTGCCAGCAGCTTAAGTTACAGGGACCTTTCCTACGAGCAGTACTTC | CASSLSYRDLSYEQYF
once | 14 | TRBJ1-4 | TRBV7-2 | - | TGTGCCAGCAGCAGGGCTTCTACTAATGAAAAACTGTTTTTT | CASSRASTNEKLFF
few | 13 | TRBJ2-3 | TRBV5-1 | - | TGCGCCAGCAGCTTGAGGGCTGAAGATACGCAGTATTTT | CASSLRAEDTQYF
- | 15 | TRBJ2-3 | TRBV11-2 | - | TGTGCCAGCAGCTTAATACACTCTAGCACAGATACGCAGTATTTT | CASSLIHSSTDTQYF
- | 15 | TRBJ1-1 | TRBV27 | - | TGTGCCAGCAGTATGAGAACAGGGTTTAACACTGAAGCTTTCTTT | CASSMRTGFNTEAFF
- | 15 | TRBJ2-3 | TRBV14 | - | TGTGCCAGCAGCCCCGGGACAAGAAGCACAGATACGCAGTATTTT | CASSPGTRSTDTQYF
- | 13 | TRBJ2-7 | TRBV7-7 | TRBD1 | TGTGCTAGCAGCTTGACAGGGGGTGCCGAGCAGTACTTC | CASSLTGGAEQYF
- | 12 | TRBJ1-6 | TRBV6-1 | - | TGTGCCAGCACATCTGGGAATTCACCCCTCCACTTT | CASTSGNSPLHF
once | 16 | TRBJ2-3 | TRBV9 | TRBD2 | TGTGCCAGCAGCGAGATCCGGGACTATGACACAGATACGCAGTATTTT | CASSEIRDYDTDTQYF
- | 14 | TRBJ1-1 | TRBV30 | - | TGTGCCTGCCAGACAGGTTTGATGAACACTGAAGCTTTCTTT | CACQTGLMNTEAFF
- | 15 | TRBJ1-5 | TRBV7-8 | - | TGTGCCAGCAGCTTAGGGGGGGGGCACAGACAGCCCCAGCATTTT | CASSLGGGHRQPQHF
- | 13 | TRBJ2-2 | TRBV4-3 | - | TGCGCCAGCAGCCAATTCTCCGGCGGGGAGCTGTTTTTT | CASSQFSGGELFF
- | 14 | TRBJ2-7 | TRBV11-1 | - | TGTGCCAGCAGCTCCCCGGCTCTAGACCGTAGGAAGTACTTC | CASSSPALDRRKYF
few | 17 | TRBJ2-3 | TRBV7-9 | TRBD2 | TGTGCCAGCAGCTTCCCCGGACTAGCGGGGCCAACAGATACGCAGTATTTT | CASSFPGLAGPTDTQYF
- | 15 | TRBJ1-2 | TRBV5-1 | - | TGCGCCAGCAGCCCCCGTGGGGGGGCGGGCTATGGCTACACCTTC | CASSPRGGAGYGYTF
- | 15 | TRBJ1-1 | TRBV25-1 | - | TGTGCCAGCAGTGAATATAAAGGGTTCGGCACTGAAGCTTTCTTT | CASSEYKGFGTEAFF
- | 13 | TRBJ2-7 | TRBV6-1 | - | TGTGCCAGCAGTCCTGACCACTCCTACGAGCAGTACTTC | CASSPDHSYEQYF
- | 15 | TRBJ2-7 | TRBV2 | TRBD2 | TGTGCCAGCAGTGAGACTAGCGGGGTGCTGGACGAGCAGTACTTC | CASSETSGVLDEQYF
few | 17 | TRBJ2-5 | TRBV11-2 | TRBD2 | TGTGCCAGCAGCTTAGCGGGCGTAGCGGGCTTACAAGAGACCCAGTACTTC | CASSLAGVAGLQETQYF
- | 17 | TRBJ2-7 | TRBV30 | - | TGTGCCTGGAGTGTACGGTTGTGGGGACTTCCCCACTACGAGCAGTACTTC | CAWSVRLWGLPHYEQYF
- | 16 | TRBJ2-7 | TRBV5-4 | TRBD1 | TGTGCCAGCAGCCCTCCCGACAGGGTAGGCTCCTACGAGCAGTACTTC | CASSPPDRVGSYEQYF
once | 17 | TRBJ2-2 | TRBV7-6 | - | TGTGCCAGCAGCTTACGGGGGAGTTATACGAACACCGGGGAGCTGTTTTTT | CASSLRGSYTNTGELFF
- | 15 | TRBJ2-5 | TRBV7-8 | - | TGTGCCAGCACCGCCGGGGGAGTAGGAAAAGAGACCCAGTACTTC | CASTAGGVGKETQYF
- | 15 | TRBJ2-5 | TRBV11-2 | - | TGTGCCAGCAGCTTAGGCCTCGTCGACCAAGAGACCCAGTACTTC | CASSLGLVDQETQYF
once | 13 | TRBJ2-2 | TRBV30 | - | TGTGCCTGGAGTGGTGGAAAGACCGGGGAGCTGTTTTTT | CAWSGGKTGELFF
- | 13 | TRBJ2-2 | TRBV7-3 | - | TGTGCCAGCAGTTGGAGACCCACCGGGGAGCTGTTTTTT | CASSWRPTGELFF
once | 17 | TRBJ2-2 | TRBV11-3 | - | TGTGCCAGCAGCTCCGGTCCCCCCAGGGAAGGCACCGGGGAGCTGTTTTTT | CASSSGPPREGTGELFF